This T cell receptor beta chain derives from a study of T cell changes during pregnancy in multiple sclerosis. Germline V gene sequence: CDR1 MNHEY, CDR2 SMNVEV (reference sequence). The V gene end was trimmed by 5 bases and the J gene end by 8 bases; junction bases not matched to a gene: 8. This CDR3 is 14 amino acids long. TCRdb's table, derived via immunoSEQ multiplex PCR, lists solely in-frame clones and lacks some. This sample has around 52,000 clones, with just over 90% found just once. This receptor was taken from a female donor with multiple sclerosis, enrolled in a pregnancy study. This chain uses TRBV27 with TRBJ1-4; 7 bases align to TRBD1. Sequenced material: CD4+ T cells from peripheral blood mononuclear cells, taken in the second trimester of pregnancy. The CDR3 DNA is TGTGCCAGCAGTCCCCGACAGGGAGAGGAAAAACTGTTTTTT. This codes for CASSPRQGEEKLFF.